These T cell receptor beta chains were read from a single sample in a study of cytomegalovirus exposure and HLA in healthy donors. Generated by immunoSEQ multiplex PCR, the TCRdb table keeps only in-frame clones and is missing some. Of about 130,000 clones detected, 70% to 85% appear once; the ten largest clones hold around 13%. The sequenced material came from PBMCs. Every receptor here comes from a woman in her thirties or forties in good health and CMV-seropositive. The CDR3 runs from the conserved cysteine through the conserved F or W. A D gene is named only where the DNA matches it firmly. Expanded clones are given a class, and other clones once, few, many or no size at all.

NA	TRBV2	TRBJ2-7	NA	CASSVRSGGYF	TGTGCCAGCAGTGTGAGATCCGGAGGGTACTTC
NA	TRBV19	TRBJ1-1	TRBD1	CASSSSTGQEETEAFF	TGTGCCAGTAGTTCCTCGACAGGGCAGGAGGAAACTGAAGCTTTCTTT
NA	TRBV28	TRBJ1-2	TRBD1	CASSPVDRGSVYTF	TGTGCCAGCAGCCCGGTCGACAGGGGTAGCGTCTACACCTTC
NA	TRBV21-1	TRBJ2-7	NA	CASSKEGVASGSRSPGEQYF	NA
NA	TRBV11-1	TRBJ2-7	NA	CASSLFLEGAHEQYF	TGTGCCAGCAGCTTATTTCTGGAGGGGGCCCACGAGCAGTACTTC
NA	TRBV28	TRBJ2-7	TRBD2	CASSLRTSWGKSYEQYF	TGTGCCAGCAGTTTGAGGACTAGCTGGGGAAAATCCTACGAGCAGTACTTC
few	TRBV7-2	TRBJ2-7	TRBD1	CASSFTGDGEQYF	TGTGCCAGCAGCTTTACAGGGGACGGCGAGCAGTACTTC
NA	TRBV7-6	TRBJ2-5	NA	CASSLSRVGETQYF	TGTGCCAGCAGCTTAAGTCGGGTGGGAGAGACCCAGTACTTC
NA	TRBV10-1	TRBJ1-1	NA	CASSESGVAEAFF	TGCGCCAGCAGTGAGTCGGGAGTTGCTGAAGCTTTCTTT
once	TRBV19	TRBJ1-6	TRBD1	CASSRQGNSPLHF	TGTGCCAGTAGCCGACAGGGAAATTCACCCCTCCACTTT
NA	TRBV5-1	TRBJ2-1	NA	CASKGLAGTYNEQFF	TGCGCCAGCAAGGGTCTTGCGGGTACCTACAATGAGCAGTTCTTC
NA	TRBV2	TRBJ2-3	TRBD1	CASSERGGLDTQYF	TGTGCCAGCAGTGAAAGAGGGGGCCTCGATACGCAGTATTTT
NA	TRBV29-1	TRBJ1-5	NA	CSVVLKGGLVNQPQHF	TGCAGCGTTGTACTTAAGGGAGGGTTAGTCAATCAGCCCCAGCATTTT
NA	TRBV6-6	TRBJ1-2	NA	CASSKGDSYGYTF	TGTGCCAGCAGTAAGGGAGATTCCTATGGCTACACCTTC
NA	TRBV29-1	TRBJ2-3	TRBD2	CSVEDDVTSGTQYF	TGCAGCGTTGAAGATGATGTGACTAGCGGTACGCAGTATTTT
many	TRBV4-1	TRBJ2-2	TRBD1	CASSQTGTGALVGELFF	TGCGCCAGCAGCCAAACCGGGACAGGGGCTTTGGTCGGGGAGCTGTTTTTT
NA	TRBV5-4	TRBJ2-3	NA	CASSLGSTSTDTQYF	TGTGCCAGCAGCTTGGGTTCAACTAGCACAGATACGCAGTATTTT
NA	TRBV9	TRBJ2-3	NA	CASSPLTGSLTDTQYF	TGTGCCAGCAGCCCCCTAACAGGGAGCCTAACAGATACGCAGTATTTT